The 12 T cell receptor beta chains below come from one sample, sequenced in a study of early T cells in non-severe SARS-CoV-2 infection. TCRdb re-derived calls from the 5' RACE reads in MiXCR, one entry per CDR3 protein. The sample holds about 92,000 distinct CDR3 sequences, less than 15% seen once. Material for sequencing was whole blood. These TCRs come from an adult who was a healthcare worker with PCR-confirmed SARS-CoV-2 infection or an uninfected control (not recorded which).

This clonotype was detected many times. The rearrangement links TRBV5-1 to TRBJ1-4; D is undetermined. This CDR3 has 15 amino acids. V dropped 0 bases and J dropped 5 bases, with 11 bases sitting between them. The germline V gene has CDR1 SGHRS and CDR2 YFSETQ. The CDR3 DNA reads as TGCGCCAGCAGCTTGGACGGCAGGCAAAATGAAAAACTGTTTTTT. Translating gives CASSLDGRQNEKLFF.

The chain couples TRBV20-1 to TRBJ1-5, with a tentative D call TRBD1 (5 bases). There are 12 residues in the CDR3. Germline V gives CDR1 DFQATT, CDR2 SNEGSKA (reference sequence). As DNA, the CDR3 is TGCGGGGGTGGACGGGGAAATCAGCCCCAGCATTTT. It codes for CGGGRGNQPQHF.

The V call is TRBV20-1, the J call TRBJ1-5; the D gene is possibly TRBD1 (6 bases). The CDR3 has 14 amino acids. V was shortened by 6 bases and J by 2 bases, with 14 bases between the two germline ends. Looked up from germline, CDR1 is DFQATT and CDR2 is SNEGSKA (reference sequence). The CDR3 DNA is TGCAGTGCGGGTGGGGGGCAAGGCAATCAGCCCCAGCATTTT. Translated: CSAGGGQGNQPQHF.

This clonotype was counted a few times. The CDR3, as DNA: TGTGCCAGCAGCAGCGACAGGGACGAGCAGTACTTC. Translation: CASSSDRDEQYF. The V call is TRBV28, the J call TRBJ2-7, with 7 positions matching TRBD1. This CDR3 has 12 amino acids. Germline CDR1 is MDHEN and CDR2 is SYDVKM. Germline trimming cut 6 bases from V and 5 bases from J; bases unmatched to any gene: 4.

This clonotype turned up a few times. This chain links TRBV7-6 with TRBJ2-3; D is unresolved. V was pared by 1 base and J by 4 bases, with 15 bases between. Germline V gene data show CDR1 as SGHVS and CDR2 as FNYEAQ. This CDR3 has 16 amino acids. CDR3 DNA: TGTGCCAGCAGCTTAGATAATTATCGTCTGGCAGATACGCAGTATTTT. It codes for CASSLDNYRLADTQYF.

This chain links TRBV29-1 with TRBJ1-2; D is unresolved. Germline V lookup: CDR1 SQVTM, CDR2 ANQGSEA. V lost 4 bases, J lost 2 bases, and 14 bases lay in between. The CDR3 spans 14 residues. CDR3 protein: CSVVILIPNYGYTF. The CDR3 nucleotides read TGCAGCGTTGTAATCTTAATCCCGAACTATGGCTACACCTTC.

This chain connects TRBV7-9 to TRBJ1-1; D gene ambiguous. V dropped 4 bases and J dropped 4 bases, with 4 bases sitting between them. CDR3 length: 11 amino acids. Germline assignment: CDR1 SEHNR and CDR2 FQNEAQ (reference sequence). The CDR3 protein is CASSWSTEAFF. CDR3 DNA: TGTGCCAGCAGCTGGAGCACTGAAGCTTTCTTT.

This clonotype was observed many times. The CDR3: CASSLTMGPGELFF. CDR3 nucleotides: TGTGCCAGCAGCTTGACTATGGGGCCCGGGGAGCTGTTTTTT. The V gene is TRBV5-5, the J gene TRBJ2-2, with D possibly matching TRBD1 (5 bases). CDR1 and CDR2 (germline): SGHKS, YYEKEE (reference sequence). V dropped 1 base and J dropped 6 bases, with 10 bases sitting between them. The CDR3 has 14 amino acids.

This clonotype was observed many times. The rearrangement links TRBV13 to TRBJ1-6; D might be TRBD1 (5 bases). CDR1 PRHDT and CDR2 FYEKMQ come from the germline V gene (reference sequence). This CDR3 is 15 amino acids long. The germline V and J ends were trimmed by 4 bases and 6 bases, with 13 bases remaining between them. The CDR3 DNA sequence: TGTGCCAGCAGCTACCCCAGAGGGGTTAATTCACCCCTCCACTTT. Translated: CASSYPRGVNSPLHF.

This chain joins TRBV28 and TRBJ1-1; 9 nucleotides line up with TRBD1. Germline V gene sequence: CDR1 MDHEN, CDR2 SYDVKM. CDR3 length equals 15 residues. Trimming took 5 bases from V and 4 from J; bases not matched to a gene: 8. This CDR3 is CASSPSTGGRTEAFF. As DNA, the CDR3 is TGTGCCAGCAGTCCATCGACAGGGGGGCGCACTGAAGCTTTCTTT.

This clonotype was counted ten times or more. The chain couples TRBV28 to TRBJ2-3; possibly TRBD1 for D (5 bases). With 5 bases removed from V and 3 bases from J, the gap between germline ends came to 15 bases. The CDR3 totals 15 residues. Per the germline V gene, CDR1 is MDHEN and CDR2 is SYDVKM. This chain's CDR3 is CASSPPDRLTDTQYF. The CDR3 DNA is TGTGCCAGCAGTCCCCCCGACAGATTAACAGATACGCAGTATTTT.

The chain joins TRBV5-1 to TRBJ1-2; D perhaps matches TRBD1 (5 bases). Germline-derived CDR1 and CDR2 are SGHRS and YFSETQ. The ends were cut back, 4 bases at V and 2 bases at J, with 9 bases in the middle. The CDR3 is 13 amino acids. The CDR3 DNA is TGCGCCAGCAGCCCGACAGAGAACTATGGCTACACCTTC. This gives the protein CASSPTENYGYTF. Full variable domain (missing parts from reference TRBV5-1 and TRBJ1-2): KAGVTQTPRYLIKTRGQQVTLSCSPISGHRSVSWYQQTPGQGLQFLFEYFSETQRNKGNFPGRFSGRQFSNSRSEMNVSTLELGDSALYLCASSPTENYGYTFGSGTRLTVV.